This T cell receptor beta chain is from a study of glioma-infiltrating T cells. Trimming took 3 bases from V and 5 from J, leaving 11 bases between them. This CDR3 has 14 amino acids. Germline V gene lookup returns CDR1 LNHDA and CDR2 SQIVND (reference sequence). The iRepertoire nested amplicon-rescue multiplex PCR amplified TCR alpha and beta CDR3s from RNA. Input was roughly 85-450 ng of tissue mRNA or PBMC total RNA. Each CDR3 protein gets one entry after TCRdb re-called the multiplex PCR reads with MiXCR. There are over 140,000 distinct CDR3 sequences in the sample; approximately 40% occur only once, and roughly a fifth lies in the top ten.

Sample: glioma tissue, nonneoplastic brain tissue, or PBMCs (not recorded which). The receptor was isolated from a human donor with low-grade glioma or glioblastoma, undergoing nonglioma brain surgery, or in good health (not recorded which). The V and J genes are TRBV19 and TRBJ2-1; a possible D gene is TRBD2 (6 bases). CDR3 loop: CASSITSKNNEQFF. In DNA, the CDR3 is TGTGCCAGTAGTATCACTAGCAAGAACAATGAGCAGTTCTTC.